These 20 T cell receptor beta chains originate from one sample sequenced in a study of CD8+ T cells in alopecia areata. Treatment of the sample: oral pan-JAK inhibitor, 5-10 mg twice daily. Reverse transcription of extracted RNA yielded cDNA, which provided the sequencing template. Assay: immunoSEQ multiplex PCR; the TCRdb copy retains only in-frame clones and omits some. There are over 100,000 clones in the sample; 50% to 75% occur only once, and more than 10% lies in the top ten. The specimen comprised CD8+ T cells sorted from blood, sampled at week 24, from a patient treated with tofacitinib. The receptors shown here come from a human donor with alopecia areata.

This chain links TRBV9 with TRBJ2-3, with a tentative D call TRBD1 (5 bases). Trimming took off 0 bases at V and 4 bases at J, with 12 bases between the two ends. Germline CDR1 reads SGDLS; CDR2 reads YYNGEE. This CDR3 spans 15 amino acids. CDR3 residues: CASSVGNQGSDTQYF. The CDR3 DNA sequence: TGTGCCAGCAGCGTAGGTAACCAGGGTTCAGATACGCAGTATTTT.

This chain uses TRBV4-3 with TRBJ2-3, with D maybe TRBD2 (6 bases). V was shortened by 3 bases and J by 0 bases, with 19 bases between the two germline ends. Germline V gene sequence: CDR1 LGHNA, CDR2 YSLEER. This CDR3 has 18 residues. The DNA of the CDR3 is TGCGCCAGCAGCCAGATCCGGGTCGGGAGCGAAAGCACAGATACGCAGTATTTT. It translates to CASSQIRVGSESTDTQYF.

The CDR3 coding sequence is TGTGCCAGCAGTTTATCGGACGGACGGAACACTGAAGCTTTCTTT. Translated, it gives CASSLSDGRNTEAFF. This chain connects TRBV27 to TRBJ1-1; no clear D gene. The CDR3 sequence is 15 residues long. Germline-derived CDR1 and CDR2 are MNHEY and SMNVEV (reference sequence). The V and J ends lost 0 bases and 1 base respectively, with 9 bases between them.

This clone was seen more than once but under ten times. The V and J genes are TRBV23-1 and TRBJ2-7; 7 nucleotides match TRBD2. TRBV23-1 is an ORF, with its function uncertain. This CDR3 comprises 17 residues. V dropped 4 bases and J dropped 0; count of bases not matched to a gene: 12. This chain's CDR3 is CASSRTGAAGVSYEQYF. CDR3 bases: TGCGCCAGCAGTCGAACAGGTGCGGCGGGGGTCTCCTACGAGCAGTACTTC.

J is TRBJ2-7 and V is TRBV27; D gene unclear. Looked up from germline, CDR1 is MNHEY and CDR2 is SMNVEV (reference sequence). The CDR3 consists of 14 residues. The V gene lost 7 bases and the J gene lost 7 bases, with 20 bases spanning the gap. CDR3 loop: CASTTLGGSKEQYF. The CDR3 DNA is TGTGCCAGCACTACACTCGGTGGGTCTAAGGAGCAGTACTTC.

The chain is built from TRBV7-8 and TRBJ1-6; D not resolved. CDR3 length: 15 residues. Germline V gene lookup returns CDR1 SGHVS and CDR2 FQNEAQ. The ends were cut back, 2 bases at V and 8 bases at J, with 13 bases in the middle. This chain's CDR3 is CASSLREGMDSPLHF. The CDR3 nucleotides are TGTGCCAGCAGCTTAAGGGAGGGTATGGATTCACCCCTCCACTTT.

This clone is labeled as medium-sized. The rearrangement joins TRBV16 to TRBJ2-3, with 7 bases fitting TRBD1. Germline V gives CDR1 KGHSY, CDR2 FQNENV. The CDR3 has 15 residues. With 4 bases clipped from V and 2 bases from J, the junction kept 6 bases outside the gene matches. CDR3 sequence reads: CASSPRQGPTDTQYF. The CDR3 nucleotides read TGTGCCAGCAGCCCCCGACAGGGCCCCACAGATACGCAGTATTTT.

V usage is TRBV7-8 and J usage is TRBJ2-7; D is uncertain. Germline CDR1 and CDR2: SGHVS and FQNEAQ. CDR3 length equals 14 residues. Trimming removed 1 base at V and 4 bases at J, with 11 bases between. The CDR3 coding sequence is TGTGCCAGCAGCTTAGGTACAGAGTCTTACGAGCAGTACTTC. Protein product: CASSLGTESYEQYF.

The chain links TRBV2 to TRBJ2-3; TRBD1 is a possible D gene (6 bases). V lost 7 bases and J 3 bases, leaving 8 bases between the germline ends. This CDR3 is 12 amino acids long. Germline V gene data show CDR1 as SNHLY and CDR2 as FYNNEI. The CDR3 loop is CASIGQTDTQYF. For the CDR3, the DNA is TGTGCCAGCATAGGACAGACAGATACGCAGTATTTT.

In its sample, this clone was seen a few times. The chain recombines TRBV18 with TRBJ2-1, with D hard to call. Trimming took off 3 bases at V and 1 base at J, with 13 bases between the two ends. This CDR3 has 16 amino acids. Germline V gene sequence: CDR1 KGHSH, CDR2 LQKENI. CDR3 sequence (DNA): TGTGCCAGCTCACCCCTTTTTACAGAATCCTACAATGAGCAGTTCTTC. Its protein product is CASSPLFTESYNEQFF.

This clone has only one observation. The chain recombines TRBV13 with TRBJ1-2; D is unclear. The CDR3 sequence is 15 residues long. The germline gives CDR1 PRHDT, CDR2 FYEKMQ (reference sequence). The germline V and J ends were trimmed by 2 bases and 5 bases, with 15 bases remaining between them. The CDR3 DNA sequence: TGTGCCAGCAGCTTAAATACAGCGAAAAATTATGGCTACACCTTC. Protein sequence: CASSLNTAKNYGYTF.

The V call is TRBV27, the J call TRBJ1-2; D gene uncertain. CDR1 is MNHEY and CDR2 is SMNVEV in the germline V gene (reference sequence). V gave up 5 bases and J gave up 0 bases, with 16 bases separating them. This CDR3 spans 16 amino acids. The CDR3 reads CASSPLPTGTNYGYTF. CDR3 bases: TGTGCCAGCAGTCCCCTACCGACTGGGACTAACTATGGCTACACCTTC.

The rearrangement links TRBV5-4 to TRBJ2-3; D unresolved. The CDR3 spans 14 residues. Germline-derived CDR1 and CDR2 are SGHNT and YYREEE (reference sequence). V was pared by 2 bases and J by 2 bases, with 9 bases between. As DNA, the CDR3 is TGTGCCAGCAGCTTTCCGCAAATCACAGATACGCAGTATTTT. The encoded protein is CASSFPQITDTQYF.

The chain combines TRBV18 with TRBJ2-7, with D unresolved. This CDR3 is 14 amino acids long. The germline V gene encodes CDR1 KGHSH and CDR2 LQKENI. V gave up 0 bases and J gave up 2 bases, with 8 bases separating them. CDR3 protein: CASSPPTATYEQYF. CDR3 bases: TGTGCCAGCTCACCACCAACAGCAACCTACGAGCAGTACTTC.

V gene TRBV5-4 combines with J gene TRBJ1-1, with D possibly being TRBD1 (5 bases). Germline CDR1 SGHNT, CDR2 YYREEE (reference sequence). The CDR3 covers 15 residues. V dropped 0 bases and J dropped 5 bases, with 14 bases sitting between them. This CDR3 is CASSLAEGGVTEAFF. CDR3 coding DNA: TGTGCCAGCAGCTTGGCCGAGGGAGGGGTGACTGAAGCTTTCTTT.

In DNA, the CDR3 is TGTGCCACCAGCAGAGAGGTGGACAGGGACAATGAGCAGTTCTTC. The encoded protein is CATSREVDRDNEQFF. The V gene is TRBV15, the J gene TRBJ2-1; 8 nucleotides agree with TRBD1. The CDR3 contains 15 residues. In germline, CDR1 is LNHNV, CDR2 YYDKDF (reference sequence). Germline trimming cut 0 bases from V and 5 bases from J; bases unmatched to any gene: 3.

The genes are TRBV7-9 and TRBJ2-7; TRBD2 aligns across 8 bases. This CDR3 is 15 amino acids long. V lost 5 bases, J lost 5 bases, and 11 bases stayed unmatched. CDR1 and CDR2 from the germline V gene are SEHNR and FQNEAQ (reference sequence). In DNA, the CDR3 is TGTGCCAGCAGCGAGCGGGGGCAGATGGTCCACGAGCAGTACTTC. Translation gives CASSERGQMVHEQYF.

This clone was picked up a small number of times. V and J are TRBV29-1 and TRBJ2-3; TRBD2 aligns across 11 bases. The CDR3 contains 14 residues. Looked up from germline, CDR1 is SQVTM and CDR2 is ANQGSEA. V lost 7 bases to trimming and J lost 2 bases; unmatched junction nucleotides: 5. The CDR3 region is CSDIAGGPTDTQYF. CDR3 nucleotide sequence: TGCAGCGACATAGCGGGGGGGCCCACAGATACGCAGTATTTT.

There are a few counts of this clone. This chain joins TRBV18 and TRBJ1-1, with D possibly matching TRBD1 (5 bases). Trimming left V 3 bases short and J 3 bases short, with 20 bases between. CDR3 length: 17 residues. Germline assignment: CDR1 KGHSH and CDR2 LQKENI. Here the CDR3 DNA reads TGTGCCAGCTCACCGAGGGAGAGGGGTTTAAAGGACACTGAAGCTTTCTTT. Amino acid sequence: CASSPRERGLKDTEAFF.

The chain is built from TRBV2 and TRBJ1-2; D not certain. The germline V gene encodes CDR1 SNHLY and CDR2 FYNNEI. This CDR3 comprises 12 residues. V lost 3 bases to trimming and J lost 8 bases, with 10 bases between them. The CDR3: CASSDWTYGYTF. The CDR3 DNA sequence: TGTGCCAGCAGTGATTGGACTTACGGCTACACCTTC. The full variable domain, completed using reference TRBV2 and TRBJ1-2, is EPEVTQTPSHQVTQMGQEVILRCVPISNHLYFYWYRQILGQKVEFLVSFYNNEISEKSEIFDDQFSVERPDGSNFTLKIRSTKLEDSAMYFCASSDWTYGYTFGSGTRLTVV.